This T cell receptor (beta chain) was found in a study of graft-versus-host responses after intestinal transplantation. Study-wide context: Recipients across the board were started on anti-thymocyte globulin induction, then kept on tacrolimus and steroids for approximately three years.

This clone appeared a single time. Its antigen is unknown. The protocol was immunoSEQ multiplex PCR, while the TCRdb copy is restricted to in-frame clones and leaves out a portion. This table holds 60,000 to 75,000 clones, approximately 88% found once. The germline gives CDR1 MNHNS, CDR2 SASEGT. V lost 2 bases, J lost 9 bases, and 5 bases lay in between. The CDR3 spans 11 residues. General study results and limits: Analysis identified GvH clones in recipient marrow, with some appearing first in ileum or blood.

The source was unstimulated CD8+ T cells sorted from spleen or lymph node cells, collected before intestinal transplant. The V gene is TRBV6-1, the J gene TRBJ2-1; D remains ambiguous. The sequence came from a human donor who received an intestinal transplant. The CDR3 region has the DNA TGTGCCAGCAGTGAAATATGTGAGCAGTTCTTC. This translates into CASSEICEQFF.